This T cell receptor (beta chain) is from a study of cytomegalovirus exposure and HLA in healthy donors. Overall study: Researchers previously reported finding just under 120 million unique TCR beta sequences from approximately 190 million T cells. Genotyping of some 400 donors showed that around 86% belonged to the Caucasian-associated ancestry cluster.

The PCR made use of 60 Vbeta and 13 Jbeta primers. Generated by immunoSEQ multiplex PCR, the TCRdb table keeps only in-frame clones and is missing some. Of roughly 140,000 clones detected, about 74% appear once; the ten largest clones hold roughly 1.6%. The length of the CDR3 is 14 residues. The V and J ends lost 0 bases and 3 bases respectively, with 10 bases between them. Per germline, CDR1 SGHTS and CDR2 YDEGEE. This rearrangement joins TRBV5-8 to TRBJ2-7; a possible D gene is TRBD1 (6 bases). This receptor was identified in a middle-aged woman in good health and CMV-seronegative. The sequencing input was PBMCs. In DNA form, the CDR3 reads TGTGCCAGCAGCTTGGATCGGGGACACTACGAGCAGTACTTC. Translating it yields CASSLDRGHYEQYF.